These 21 T cell receptor beta chains were sequenced from one sample in a study of neurological immune-mediated disorders. TCRdb reanalysed the 5' RACE reads using MiXCR and keeps one entry per CDR3 protein. The sample lists about 22,000 distinct CDR3 sequences; 8.5% to 12% were seen once. The sample consisted of PBMCs. These receptors were obtained from a woman aged 55-70 years with HTLV-1-associated myelopathy (HAM/TSP).

This clonotype was seen only a few times. A junction boundary mismatches the germline segment, possibly from a read error. This chain connects TRBV20-1 to TRBJ2-7; D is possibly TRBD2 (5 bases). CDR1 DFQATT and CDR2 SNEGSKA come from the germline V gene (reference sequence). The CDR3 loop spans 14 amino acids. CDR3 protein: CSARGRALSYEQYF. The CDR3 bases are TGCAGTGCAAGAGGGCGGGCACTTTCCTACGAGCAGTACTTC.

About this clonotype: Mismatch with germline at one junction end may stem from a read error. This chain uses TRBV6-7 with TRBJ2-2; 13 nucleotides align to TRBD2. TRBV6-7 is an ORF; its function is uncertain. CDR3 length equals 20 residues. The CDR3 loop reads CACSATGTSGDLLNTGELFF. The CDR3 DNA follows: TGTGCCTGCAGTGCTACGGGGACTAGCGGGGACCTACTCAACACCGGGGAGCTGTTTTTT.

This clonotype has only a few counts. Here the CDR3 reads CASSLRGQGSRADTQYF. The CDR3 bases are TGTGCCAGCAGCCTTCGCGGACAGGGTAGCCGCGCAGATACGCAGTATTTT. The chain carries TRBV11-3 and TRBJ2-3, with 8 bases matching TRBD1. Germline CDR1 SGHNT, CDR2 YENEEA. V shed 5 bases, J shed 4 bases, and the junction held 14 bases outside the gene matches. There are 17 residues in the CDR3.

This clonotype was observed many times. This rearrangement joins TRBV18 to TRBJ2-1; D perhaps matches TRBD1 (5 bases). The germline V gene has CDR1 KGHSH and CDR2 LQKENI. The CDR3 contains 12 residues. Trimming took off 0 bases at V and 10 bases at J, with 7 bases between the two ends. This CDR3 is CASSPPRQEQFF. The CDR3 nucleotides read TGTGCCAGCTCACCACCGAGACAGGAGCAGTTCTTC. Full variable domain (missing parts from reference TRBV18 and TRBJ2-1): NAGVMQNPRHLVRRRGQEARLRCSPMKGHSHVYWYRQLPEEGLKFMVYLQKENIIDESGMPKERFSAEFPKEGPSILRIQQVVRGDSAAYFCASSPPRQEQFFGPGTRLTVL.

This clonotype appeared many times. This rearrangement joins TRBV5-1 to TRBJ1-4, with 7 bases lining up with TRBD1. There are 15 residues in the CDR3. J gave up 3 bases and V 4 bases, and 6 bases lay outside the gene matches. From germline, CDR1 is SGHRS and CDR2 YFSETQ. This CDR3 reads CASSRTGTANEKLFF. CDR3 DNA sequence: TGCGCCAGCAGCCGCACCGGGACAGCTAATGAAAAACTGTTTTTT.

This clonotype was seen ten or more times. The chain combines TRBV20-1 with TRBJ1-4; D might be TRBD1 (5 bases). Trimming removed 2 bases at V and 4 bases at J, with 11 bases between. The CDR3 extends over 14 amino acids. The germline CDR1 and CDR2 sequences are DFQATT and SNEGSKA (reference sequence). The CDR3 region is CSARQGRVNEKLFF. The CDR3 bases are TGCAGTGCTAGACAGGGACGAGTTAATGAAAAACTGTTTTTT.

This clonotype was counted at least ten times. V gene TRBV9 combines with J gene TRBJ1-1, with D perhaps matching TRBD1 (5 bases). Trimming pared 0 bases from V and 1 base from J, leaving 13 bases between. The germline V gene has CDR1 SGDLS and CDR2 YYNGEE. There are 16 residues in the CDR3. The CDR3 sequence: CASSVDPGGANTEAFF. The CDR3 bases are TGTGCCAGCAGCGTAGACCCCGGCGGGGCGAACACTGAAGCTTTCTTT. Together with reference TRBV9 and TRBJ1-1, the CDR3 gives the full variable domain: DSGVTQTPKHLITATGQRVTLRCSPRSGDLSVYWYQQSLDQGLQFLIQYYNGEERAKGNILERFSAQQFPDLHSELNLSSLELGDSALYFCASSVDPGGANTEAFFGQGTRLTVV.

This clonotype has at least ten counts. The V and J genes are TRBV12-3 or TRBV12-4 and TRBJ2-5; 11 nucleotides align to TRBD2. V gave up 6 bases and J gave up 1 base; unmatched junction bases: 1. This CDR3 is built from 14 residues. In DNA, the CDR3 is TGTGCCAGCAGAACTAGCGGGGGCCAAGAGACCCAGTACTTC. Its protein product is CASRTSGGQETQYF.

This clonotype was seen at least ten times. This sequence joins TRBV7-8 and TRBJ2-5, with 8 nucleotides matching TRBD1. Germline lookup yields CDR1 SGHVS and CDR2 FQNEAQ. The length of the CDR3 is 16 residues. V shed 3 bases and J 2 bases; nucleotides not matched to a gene: 8. CDR3 region: CASSFRTGTIQETQYF. For the CDR3, the DNA is TGTGCCAGCAGCTTTCGGACAGGGACCATTCAAGAGACCCAGTACTTC.

A few counts support this clonotype. The chain joins TRBV5-5 to TRBJ2-3; D is possibly TRBD1 or TRBD2 (5 bases each). Germline V gene data show CDR1 as SGHKS and CDR2 as YYEKEE (reference sequence). The CDR3 has 15 amino acids. V was cut by 2 bases and J by 4 bases, with 14 bases left in between. The CDR3 DNA reads as TGTGCCAGCAGCTTCGGGACCGGGGACGCAGATACGCAGTATTTT. Translating gives CASSFGTGDADTQYF.

In this sample, this clonotype turned up many times. The chain employs TRBV7-9 and TRBJ2-2, with 7 bases that match TRBD2. The germline V gene has CDR1 SEHNR and CDR2 FQNEAQ (reference sequence). This CDR3 region has 13 residues. DNA of the CDR3: TGTGCGACCGCTGGACTAGGCCCCGGGGAGCTGTTTTTT. Translated: CATAGLGPGELFF.

The V gene is TRBV12-3 or TRBV12-4, the J gene TRBJ1-2, with D unclear. V shed 6 bases and J shed 6 bases, with 20 bases lying between them. The CDR3 covers 15 residues. The CDR3: CASSPTRRASDGYTF. The DNA of the CDR3 is TGTGCCAGCAGCCCAACAAGACGGGCGTCTGATGGCTACACCTTC.

This clonotype has ten or more counts. V gene TRBV20-1 combines with J gene TRBJ1-2, with 7 bases matching TRBD1. Germline CDR1 is DFQATT and CDR2 is SNEGSKA (reference sequence). The CDR3 sequence is 17 residues long. V shed 1 base, J shed 4 bases, and the junction held 15 bases outside the gene matches. CDR3 residues: CSARVFEQGSISYGYTF. Here the CDR3 DNA reads TGCAGTGCTAGAGTTTTCGAACAGGGGAGTATTTCCTATGGCTACACCTTC.

This clonotype was seen repeatedly, ten times or more. The genes are TRBV7-9 and TRBJ2-1, with D uncertain. Germline loops: CDR1 SEHNR, CDR2 FQNEAQ (reference sequence). This CDR3 comprises 12 residues. V was cut by 2 bases and J by 8 bases, with 7 bases left in between. The CDR3 DNA sequence: TGTGCCAGCAGCTTATCCGTCGATGAGCAGTTCTTC. Its protein product is CASSLSVDEQFF.

This clonotype was recorded once. The chain is built from TRBV7-8 and TRBJ2-7; tentative D call: TRBD1 (6 bases). The V gene's germline CDR1 is SGHVS and CDR2 FQNEAQ. V dropped 2 bases and J dropped 3 bases, with 14 bases sitting between them. CDR3 length: 15 amino acids. CDR3 amino acids: CASSLSPGASYEQYF. The CDR3 DNA sequence: TGTGCCAGCAGCTTATCCCCAGGGGCGAGCTACGAGCAGTACTTC.

This clonotype was detected ten times or more. The rearrangement links TRBV18 to TRBJ2-2; possibly TRBD1 for D (6 bases). Trimming pared 5 bases from V and 4 bases from J, leaving 23 bases between. Germline V gene data show CDR1 as KGHSH and CDR2 as LQKENI. This CDR3 has 18 residues. CDR3 loop: CASSTGTLGPRPTGELFF. In nucleotides, the CDR3 is TGTGCCAGCTCAACTGGGACATTGGGTCCGAGGCCCACCGGGGAGCTGTTTTTT.

The table lists this clonotype with many counts. The V gene is TRBV7-2, the J gene TRBJ1-4; D is possibly TRBD1 (6 bases). CDR1 SGHTA and CDR2 FQGNSA come from the germline V gene. Trimming took off 5 bases at V and 0 bases at J, with 13 bases between the two ends. The CDR3 loop spans 16 amino acids. The CDR3 DNA sequence: TGTGCCAGCAGCCTACAGGGAGTTGCAACTAATGAAAAACTGTTTTTT. Translated, it gives CASSLQGVATNEKLFF.

This clonotype has at least ten counts. The CDR3 here is CASSAGYYGYTF. For the CDR3, the DNA is TGTGCCAGCAGTGCAGGGTACTATGGCTACACCTTC. V and J are TRBV9 and TRBJ1-2; perhaps TRBD1 as D (5 bases). Between the trimmed V and J ends, which lost 5 bases and 3 bases, there was a span of 8 bases. The CDR3 is 12 residues long. Per germline, CDR1 SGDLS and CDR2 YYNGEE.

The chain couples TRBV6-1 to TRBJ2-2; perhaps TRBD2 as D (7 bases). The V end was cut by 5 bases, the J end by 6 bases, with 16 bases between. The V gene's germline CDR1 is MNHNS and CDR2 SASEGT. This CDR3 is built from 15 residues. The DNA for the CDR3 is TGTGCCAGCAGTAAGGGGGGGTGGGACTCCGGGGAGCTGTTTTTT. It codes for CASSKGGWDSGELFF.

This clonotype was detected ten times or more. The chain links TRBV24-1 to TRBJ2-2; 10 nucleotides line up with TRBD1. Trimming at V came to 3 bases and at J to 4 bases, leaving 4 bases not matched to a gene. The germline gives CDR1 KGHDR, CDR2 SFDVKD. CDR3 length: 16 amino acids. This chain's CDR3 is CATSDAGTGVTGELFF. For the CDR3, the DNA is TGTGCCACCAGTGATGCCGGGACAGGGGTCACCGGGGAGCTGTTTTTT.

The rearrangement joins TRBV18 to TRBJ2-7; 7 bases map to TRBD1. V dropped 3 bases and J dropped 2; count of bases not matched to a gene: 4. Germline values: CDR1 KGHSH, CDR2 LQKENI. The CDR3 length is 14 residues. The CDR3 here is CASSPGTATYEQYF. For the CDR3, the DNA is TGTGCCAGCTCACCCGGGACAGCAACCTACGAGCAGTACTTC. The full variable domain, with the rest looked up from reference TRBV18 and TRBJ2-7, is NAGVMQNPRHLVRRRGQEARLRCSPMKGHSHVYWYRQLPEEGLKFMVYLQKENIIDESGMPKERFSAEFPKEGPSILRIQQVVRGDSAAYFCASSPGTATYEQYFGPGTRLTVT.